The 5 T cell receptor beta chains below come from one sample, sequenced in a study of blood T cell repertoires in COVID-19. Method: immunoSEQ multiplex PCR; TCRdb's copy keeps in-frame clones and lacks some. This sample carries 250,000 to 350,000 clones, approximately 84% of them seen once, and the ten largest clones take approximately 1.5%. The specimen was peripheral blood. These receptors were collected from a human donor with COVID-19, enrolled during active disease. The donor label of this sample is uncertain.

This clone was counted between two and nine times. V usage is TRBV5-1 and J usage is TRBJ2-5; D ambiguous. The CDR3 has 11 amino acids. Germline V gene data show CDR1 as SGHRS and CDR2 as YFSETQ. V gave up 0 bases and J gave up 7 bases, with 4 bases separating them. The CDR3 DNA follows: TGCGCCAGCAGCTTGGGAGGGACCCAGTACTTC. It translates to CASSLGGTQYF.

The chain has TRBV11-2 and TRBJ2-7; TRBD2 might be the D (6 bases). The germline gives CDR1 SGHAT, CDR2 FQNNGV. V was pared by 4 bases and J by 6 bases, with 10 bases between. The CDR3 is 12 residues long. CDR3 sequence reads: CASSSQTSEQYF. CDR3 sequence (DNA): TGTGCCAGCAGCTCACAGACTAGCGAGCAGTACTTC.

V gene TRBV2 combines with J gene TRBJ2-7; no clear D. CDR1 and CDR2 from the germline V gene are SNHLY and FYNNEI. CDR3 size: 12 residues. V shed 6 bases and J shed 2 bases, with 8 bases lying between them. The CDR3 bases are TGTGCCAGCAGCCTCGGTGCCTACGAGCAGTACTTC. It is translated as CASSLGAYEQYF. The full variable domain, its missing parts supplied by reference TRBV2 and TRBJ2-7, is EPEVTQTPSHQVTQMGQEVILRCVPISNHLYFYWYRQILGQKVEFLVSFYNNEISEKSEIFDDQFSVERPDGSNFTLKIRSTKLEDSAMYFCASSLGAYEQYFGPGTRLTVT.

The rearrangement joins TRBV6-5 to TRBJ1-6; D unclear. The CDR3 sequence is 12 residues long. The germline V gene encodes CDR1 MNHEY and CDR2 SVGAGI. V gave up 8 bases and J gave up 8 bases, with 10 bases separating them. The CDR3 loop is CASEFGDSPLHF. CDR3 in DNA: TGTGCCAGCGAGTTCGGGGATTCACCCCTCCACTTT.

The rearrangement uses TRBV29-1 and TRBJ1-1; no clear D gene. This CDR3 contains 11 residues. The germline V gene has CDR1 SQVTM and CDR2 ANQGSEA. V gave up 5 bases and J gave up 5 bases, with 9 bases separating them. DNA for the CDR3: TGCAGCGTTAGTACGGGTACTGAAGCTTTCTTT. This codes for CSVSTGTEAFF.